A single sample is the source of the 20 T cell receptor beta chains below, sequenced in a study of Graves' ophthalmopathy and Graves' hyperthyroidism. Using RNA transcripts, the TCR beta CDR3 regions were amplified. The authors performed first-round RT-PCR with HTBI primers and then a second-round multiplex PCR. TCRdb ran MiXCR on the multiplex PCR reads and lists one entry per CDR3 protein. This repertoire shows some 400,000 distinct CDR3 sequences, 15% to 20% found once; its top ten account for 1.6%. Sequenced: peripheral blood. These receptors came from a woman aged 18-30 years with Graves' ophthalmopathy.

This chain uses TRBV7-2 with TRBJ1-6, with 7 nucleotides matching TRBD1. Germline lookup yields CDR1 SGHTA and CDR2 FQGNSA. V shed 4 bases and J 10 bases; nucleotides not matched to a gene: 7. The CDR3 is made up of 14 amino acids. The CDR3, as DNA: TGTGCCAGCAGCTCTGGACAGGCCGTCTCACCCCTCCACTTT. Translation: CASSSGQAVSPLHF.

This clonotype was observed at least ten times. CDR3 coding DNA: TGCAGTGCTAGTTGGCGGTCGGAGACCCAGTACTTC. Amino acids: CSASWRSETQYF. V is TRBV20-1 and J is TRBJ2-5; D unclear. This CDR3 has 12 amino acids. V lost 3 bases, J lost 5 bases, and 10 bases lay in between. Germline values: CDR1 DFQATT, CDR2 SNEGSKA (reference sequence).

The rearrangement uses TRBV4-1 and TRBJ2-7; 10 bases fit TRBD2. After removal of 1 base from V and 7 bases from J, the junction contained 7 bases not matched to a gene. The V gene's germline CDR1 is MGHRA and CDR2 YSYEKL. The CDR3 loop spans 15 amino acids. The CDR3 region is CASSQVGLAVGEQYF. The CDR3 bases are TGCGCCAGCAGCCAAGTTGGACTAGCGGTGGGAGAGCAGTACTTC.

This clonotype was recorded at least ten times. The genes are TRBV6-2 or TRBV6-3 and TRBJ1-1; 10 nucleotides agree with TRBD1. V lost 1 base, J lost 3 bases, and 2 bases stayed unmatched. The CDR3 spans 15 residues. CDR1 and CDR2 (germline): MNHEY, SVGEGT. CDR3 region: CASSYLGQGHTEAFF. The CDR3 DNA reads as TGTGCCAGCAGTTACTTGGGACAGGGGCACACTGAAGCTTTCTTT.

This clonotype was picked up many times. This chain joins TRBV20-1 and TRBJ1-5; possibly TRBD1 for D (6 bases). The germline V and J ends were trimmed by 3 bases and 9 bases, with 18 bases remaining between them. Germline CDR1 and CDR2: DFQATT and SNEGSKA (reference sequence). CDR3 length: 14 amino acids. CDR3: CSASPRKAGVPQHF. The DNA of the CDR3 is TGCAGTGCTAGCCCTCGGAAGGCAGGGGTGCCCCAGCATTTT.

This clonotype was observed many times. This chain uses TRBV6-5 with TRBJ1-3; tentative D call: TRBD1 (6 bases). This CDR3 is 16 amino acids long. Germline V CDR1 and CDR2: MNHEY, SVGAGI. Trimming removed 2 bases from V and 4 bases from J, with 15 bases in between. CDR3 sequence (DNA): TGTGCCAGCAGTTACGGAAGAGGACAGCGCGGAAACACCATATATTTT. Translating it yields CASSYGRGQRGNTIYF.

J is TRBJ1-2 and V is TRBV19, with a weak D call TRBD1 (5 bases). CDR1 and CDR2 from the germline V gene are LNHDA and SQIVND (reference sequence). CDR3 length: 15 residues. Trimming took 0 bases from V and 4 from J, leaving 12 bases between them. The CDR3 DNA reads TGTGCCAGTAGTATAGAGGAGACAGTGGCCTATGGCTACACCTTC. Amino acid sequence: CASSIEETVAYGYTF.

There are many counts of this clonotype. The CDR3 coding sequence is TGTGCCAGCACAATTACCGGGGGGGGTGGGGAGACCCAGTACTTC. It is translated as CASTITGGGGETQYF. The chain recombines TRBV7-2 with TRBJ2-5, with TRBD2 matching over 8 bases. This CDR3 contains 15 residues. Germline V lookup: CDR1 SGHTA, CDR2 FQGNSA. Trimming at V came to 7 bases and at J to 5 bases, leaving 12 bases not matched to a gene.

This clonotype was counted at least ten times. This rearrangement joins TRBV6-2 or TRBV6-3 to TRBJ2-2, with 12 bases that match TRBD1. The V segment lost 6 bases and the J segment 4 bases; nucleotides outside the gene matches: 3. CDR3 length: 15 residues. The germline gives CDR1 MNHEY, CDR2 SVGEGT. CDR3 coding DNA: TGTGCCAGCAGCAAGGGACAGGGGGCCACCGGGGAGCTGTTTTTT. The encoded protein is CASSKGQGATGELFF.

V gene TRBV28 combines with J gene TRBJ2-7; TRBD1 aligns across 10 bases. Germline CDR1 and CDR2: MDHEN and SYDVKM. The CDR3 has 18 amino acids. The V segment lost 5 bases and the J segment 4 bases; nucleotides outside the gene matches: 17. CDR3 loop: CASSLWSLDRGPGYEQYF. The CDR3 DNA is TGTGCCAGCAGTCTCTGGTCTTTAGACAGGGGGCCGGGTTACGAGCAGTACTTC.

At least ten counts were recorded for this clonotype. The genes are TRBV28 and TRBJ2-7; D is ambiguous. V was trimmed by 10 bases and J by 1 base, leaving 17 bases between them. This CDR3 region has 14 residues. Germline CDR1 is MDHEN and CDR2 is SYDVKM. The CDR3 DNA follows: TGTGCCACCGCAGGAAACGGGTGGTCCTACGAGCAGTACTTC. It is translated as CATAGNGWSYEQYF.

Ten or more counts support this clonotype. The chain has TRBV10-3 and TRBJ1-1; 7 bases are a match to TRBD1. The CDR3 extends over 14 amino acids. The germline V gene encodes CDR1 ENHRY and CDR2 SYGVKD. The V and J ends lost 8 bases and 1 base, in that order; junction bases with no gene match: 7. In DNA form, the CDR3 reads TGTGCCATCGGGACAGCCACCCGGAACACTGAAGCTTTCTTT. Translating gives CAIGTATRNTEAFF.

The table lists this clonotype with many counts. The gene calls are TRBV5-1 and TRBJ1-5; D unclear. The CDR3 runs to 15 residues. Germline CDR1 SGHRS, CDR2 YFSETQ. Trimming removed 4 bases at V and 2 bases at J, with 13 bases between. CDR3 sequence reads: CASSLEGSRNQPQHF. The CDR3 region has the DNA TGCGCCAGCAGCCTTGAAGGGTCACGCAATCAGCCCCAGCATTTT.

This clonotype was seen ten or more times. The chain has TRBV5-1 and TRBJ2-2, with 8 bases fitting TRBD1. Germline CDR1 reads SGHRS; CDR2 reads YFSETQ. CDR3 length equals 15 residues. V lost 5 bases, J lost 4 bases, and 7 bases stayed unmatched. The CDR3 spells CASSTTGAPTGELFF. The CDR3 DNA reads as TGCGCCAGCAGTACGACAGGGGCGCCCACCGGGGAGCTGTTTTTT.

This clonotype was recorded at least ten times. This rearrangement joins TRBV28 to TRBJ2-5, with 9 bases lining up with TRBD1. The germline CDR1 and CDR2 sequences are MDHEN and SYDVKM. The CDR3 sequence is 14 residues long. Trimming removed 6 bases from V and 1 base from J; junction bases left unmatched: 3. The CDR3 bases are TGTGCCAGCAGCTCGACAGGGGGCCAAGAGACCCAGTACTTC. Protein sequence: CASSSTGGQETQYF.

In its sample, this clonotype was seen many times. The chain uses TRBV27 and TRBJ1-2; D is unresolved. Germline assignment: CDR1 MNHEY and CDR2 SMNVEV (reference sequence). CDR3 length: 13 amino acids. V lost 3 bases to trimming and J lost 7 bases, with 12 bases between them. The CDR3 nucleotides are TGTGCCAGCAGTTTTGGGGTCTCAGGTGGCTACACCTTC. Protein product: CASSFGVSGGYTF.

Many counts were recorded for this clonotype. DNA of the CDR3: TGTGCCAGCAGTTTAGGACTAGCGGAACTCTACGAGCAGTACTTC. Translating it yields CASSLGLAELYEQYF. The V gene is TRBV27, the J gene TRBJ2-7; 10 nucleotides agree with TRBD2. Germline V lookup: CDR1 MNHEY, CDR2 SMNVEV (reference sequence). The V and J ends lost 2 bases and 3 bases, in that order; junction bases with no gene match: 4. This CDR3 has 15 amino acids.

This chain joins TRBV12-3 or TRBV12-4 and TRBJ2-7, with 11 nucleotides matching TRBD2. The CDR3 totals 17 residues. With 1 base clipped from V and 7 bases from J, the junction kept 12 bases outside the gene matches. CDR3 amino acids: CASSLGPLVAGGLEQYF. The CDR3 DNA reads as TGTGCCAGCAGTTTAGGCCCTTTGGTAGCGGGGGGGCTTGAGCAGTACTTC.

This chain joins TRBV6-1 and TRBJ2-2, with D maybe TRBD1 (5 bases). The germline V gene encodes CDR1 MNHNS and CDR2 SASEGT. This CDR3 region has 17 residues. The V and J ends lost 6 bases and 1 base respectively, with 18 bases between them. Written as DNA, the CDR3 is TGTGCCAGCAGCCGCCACGAGACAGCGAGGAACACCGGGGAGCTGTTTTTT. Amino acid sequence: CASSRHETARNTGELFF.

Ten or more counts support this clonotype. The chain links TRBV15 to TRBJ2-5; a possible D gene is TRBD1 (6 bases). This CDR3 comprises 16 residues. Germline values: CDR1 LNHNV, CDR2 YYDKDF (reference sequence). V lost 2 bases, J lost 5 bases, and 18 bases lay in between. CDR3 bases: TGTGCCACCAGCAGATCCGGGACATTTTCGGGGGAGACCCAGTACTTC. Protein: CATSRSGTFSGETQYF.